What follows describes a single TCR beta chain. Its antigen is unknown. The data are from a study of cytomegalovirus exposure and HLA in healthy donors. Broader study findings: It has been reported that TCR beta sequences accurately predicted the HLA-A and HLA-B alleles of most subjects.

The PCR had 60 Vbeta and 13 Jbeta primers. The data were produced by immunoSEQ multiplex PCR, yet TCRdb's version contains in-frame clones alone and is incomplete. The sample comprises around 62,000 clones, roughly 78% of which are singletons, and 9.7% rests with the top ten. This CDR3 is built from 13 residues. V was clipped by 8 bases and J by 6 bases, with 17 bases between them. Germline-derived CDR1 and CDR2 are MNHEY and SVGAGI. The sequenced material came from PBMCs. The chain has TRBV6-5 and TRBJ2-7; D is perhaps TRBD1 (5 bases). The TCR comes from a man aged 40-50 years in good health and CMV-seronegative. CDR3 coding DNA: TGTGCCAGCCAGGGATATACAGCCTCCGAGCAGTACTTC. Translation: CASQGYTASEQYF.